Given below is one T cell receptor beta chain in context. No antigen is known for it. With V trimmed by 2 bases and J by 5 bases, 3 bases remained unmatched. The CDR3 covers 14 residues. Per the germline V gene, CDR1 is SGHNT and CDR2 is YYREEE (reference sequence). The data were obtained in a study of cytomegalovirus exposure and HLA in healthy donors. Across the whole study: Of all 400 or so donors who were genotyped, roughly 81% belonged to the Caucasian-associated ancestry cluster. Whole-study findings and limits: The study recorded 150 to 200 TCR beta chains that were cytomegalovirus-associated. Rates of TCR association differed by HLA locus in a later analysis, with DRB1 highest and HLA-C lowest. TCR beta V segments were, for the most part, productive about 87% or about 30% of the time in an earlier analysis.

Primers included in the PCR were 60 Vbeta and 13 Jbeta primers. Sequencing used immunoSEQ multiplex PCR; TCRdb keeps in-frame clones, though not all of them. Among about 130,000 clones, 75% to 90% were seen once, and the ten largest hold about 6.7%. Sequencing was carried out using PBMCs. The clonotype was recovered from a woman aged 25 to 39 in good health and CMV-seropositive. V and J are TRBV5-4 and TRBJ1-1; 10 positions match TRBD1. The CDR3 loop is CASSLRDRGTEAFF. CDR3 bases: TGTGCCAGCAGCTTACGGGACAGGGGTACTGAAGCTTTCTTT.